The 5 T cell receptor beta chains below all came from one sample that was sequenced in a study of regulatory T cells in long-lasting Graves disease. The time point here: newly diagnosed GD, antithyroid drugs for less than 3 months. Scientists built the TCR library using RNA that was extracted from PBMCs. With iRepertoire HTBI primers and Arm-PCR of CDR3 regions, TCR beta libraries were built. TCRdb reanalysed the multiplex PCR reads using MiXCR and keeps one entry per CDR3 protein. The sample lists about 530,000 distinct CDR3 sequences, about 15% seen once, with more than 20% in the top ten. The same specimen was also included in a second study, on T cells in Graves' hyperthyroidism and ophthalmopathy.

The source was peripheral blood mononuclear cells (PBMCs), collected at new diagnosis, from a patient treated with antithyroid drugs. Every receptor here comes from a woman aged 40-65 years with Graves disease.

There are many counts of this clonotype. The genes are TRBV29-1 and TRBJ1-2; D is uncertain. The CDR3 has 13 amino acids. The germline V gene has CDR1 SQVTM and CDR2 ANQGSEA. V was shortened by 4 bases and J by 4 bases, with 13 bases between the two germline ends. CDR3 region: CSVAAREGYGYTF. The CDR3, as DNA: TGCAGCGTTGCCGCGAGGGAAGGCTATGGCTACACCTTC.

This clonotype appeared many times. This sequence joins TRBV18 and TRBJ2-3, with 10 bases matching TRBD2. The trim removed 6 bases at V and 5 bases at J, leaving 8 bases unmatched. Germline values: CDR1 KGHSH, CDR2 LQKENI. This CDR3 has 15 amino acids. The CDR3 region has the DNA TGTGCCAGCTCCCTTAGCGGGGGGTCGAAAGATACGCAGTATTTT. It yields the protein CASSLSGGSKDTQYF.

This clonotype was counted many times. The genes are TRBV7-9 and TRBJ1-4; D is undetermined. Germline V gene lookup returns CDR1 SEHNR and CDR2 FQNEAQ (reference sequence). Trimming pared 5 bases from V and 1 base from J, leaving 8 bases between. CDR3 size: 14 residues. The CDR3 DNA sequence: TGTGCCAGCAGCAACTTTGGAACTAATGAAAAACTGTTTTTT. This sequence encodes CASSNFGTNEKLFF.

This rearrangement joins TRBV20-1 to TRBJ1-1, with D tentatively TRBD1 (5 bases). There are 14 residues in the CDR3. The germline gives CDR1 DFQATT, CDR2 SNEGSKA (reference sequence). V dropped 1 base and J dropped 6 bases, with 15 bases sitting between them. The CDR3 region has the DNA TGCAGTGCTAGAGTGTCCGGGGGAAGAGCTGAAGCTTTCTTT. Its translation is CSARVSGGRAEAFF.

In the case of this clonotype: A much bigger clone sits one base away, suggesting this may be a read error. The chain recombines TRBV3-1 with TRBJ1-5; 7 bases are shared with TRBD1. CDR3 length: 14 amino acids. V lost 1 base, J lost 11 bases, and 8 bases stayed unmatched. Germline lookup yields CDR1 LGHDT and CDR2 YNNKEL (reference sequence). CDR3 sequence: CASSQGAVRGTQHF. In DNA, the CDR3 is TGTGCCAGCAGCCAAGGGGCTGTCAGGGGGACCCAGCATTTT.